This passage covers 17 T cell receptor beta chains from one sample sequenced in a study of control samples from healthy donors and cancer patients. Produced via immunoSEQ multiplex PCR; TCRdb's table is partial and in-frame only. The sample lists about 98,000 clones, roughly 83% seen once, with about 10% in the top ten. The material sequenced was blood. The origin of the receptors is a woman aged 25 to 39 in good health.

For the CDR3, the DNA is TGTGCTAGTGGTATACTGACACCCTCCTCTGGAAACACCATATATTTT. Its protein is CASGILTPSSGNTIYF. The chain combines TRBV12-5 with TRBJ1-3, with D unclear. CDR1 and CDR2 (germline): LGHNT, FRNRAP. Trimming cost V 5 bases and J 0 bases, with 14 bases left between them. CDR3 length: 16 residues. The variable domain in full, with the rest retrieved from reference TRBV12-5 and TRBJ1-3, is DARVTQTPRHKVTEMGQEVTMRCQPILGHNTVFWYRQTMMQGLELLAYFRNRAPLDDSGMPKDRFSAEMPDATLATLKIQPSEPRDSAVYFCASGILTPSSGNTIYFGEGSWLTVV.

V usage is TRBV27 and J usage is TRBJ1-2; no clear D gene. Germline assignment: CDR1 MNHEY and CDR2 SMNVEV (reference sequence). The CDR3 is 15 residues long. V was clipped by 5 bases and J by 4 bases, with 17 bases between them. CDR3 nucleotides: TGTGCCAGCAGTCCCCGACCGGATTCCTTCTATGGCTACACCTTC. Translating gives CASSPRPDSFYGYTF.

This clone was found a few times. This CDR3 is CASNDTTQPQHF. DNA for the CDR3: TGTGCCAGCAACGATACTACCCAGCCCCAGCATTTT. This chain links TRBV5-4 with TRBJ1-5; the D is unclear. Trimming left V 6 bases short and J 7 bases short, with 11 bases between. CDR1 is SGHNT and CDR2 is YYREEE in the germline V gene (reference sequence). CDR3 size: 12 residues.

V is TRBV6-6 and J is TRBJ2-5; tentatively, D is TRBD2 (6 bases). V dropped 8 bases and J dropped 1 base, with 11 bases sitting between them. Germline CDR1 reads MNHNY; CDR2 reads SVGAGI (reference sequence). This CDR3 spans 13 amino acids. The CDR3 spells CASFGSLQETQYF. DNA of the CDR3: TGTGCCAGCTTCGGGAGCCTCCAAGAGACCCAGTACTTC.

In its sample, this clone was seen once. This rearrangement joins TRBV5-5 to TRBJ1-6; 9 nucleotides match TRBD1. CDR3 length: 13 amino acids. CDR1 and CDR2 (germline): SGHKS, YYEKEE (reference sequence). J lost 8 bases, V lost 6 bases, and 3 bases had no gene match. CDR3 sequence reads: CASNRDRDSPLHF. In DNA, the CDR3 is TGTGCCAGCAACCGGGACAGGGATTCACCCCTCCACTTT.

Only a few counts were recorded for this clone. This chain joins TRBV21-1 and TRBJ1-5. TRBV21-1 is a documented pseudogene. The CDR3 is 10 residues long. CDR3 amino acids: CASKGRARHF. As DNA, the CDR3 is TGTGCCAGCAAAGGCCGTGCCCGGCATTTT.

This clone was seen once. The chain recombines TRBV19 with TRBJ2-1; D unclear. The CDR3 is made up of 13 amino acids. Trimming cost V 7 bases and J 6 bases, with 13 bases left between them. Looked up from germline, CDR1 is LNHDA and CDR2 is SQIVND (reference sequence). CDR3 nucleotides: TGTGCCAGTACCCCCACCATGGGCAATGAGCAGTTCTTC. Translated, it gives CASTPTMGNEQFF.

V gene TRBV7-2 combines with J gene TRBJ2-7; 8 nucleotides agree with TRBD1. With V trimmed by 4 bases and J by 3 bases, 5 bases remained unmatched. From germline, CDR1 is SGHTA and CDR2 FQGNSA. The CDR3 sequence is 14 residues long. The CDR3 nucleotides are TGTGCCAGCAGCTCCCGACAGGGGATCTACGAGCAGTACTTC. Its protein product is CASSSRQGIYEQYF.

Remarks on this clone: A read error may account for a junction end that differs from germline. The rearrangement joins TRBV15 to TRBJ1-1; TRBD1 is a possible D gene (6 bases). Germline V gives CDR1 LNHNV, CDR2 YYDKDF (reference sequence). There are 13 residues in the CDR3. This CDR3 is CATSRDQGSEAFF. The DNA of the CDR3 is TGTGCCACCAGCAGAGATCAGGGGTCTGAGGCTTTCTTT.

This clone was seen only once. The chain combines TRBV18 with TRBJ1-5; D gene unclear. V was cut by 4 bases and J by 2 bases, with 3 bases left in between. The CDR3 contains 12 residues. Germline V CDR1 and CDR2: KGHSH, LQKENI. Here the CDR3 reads CASSRGNQPQHF. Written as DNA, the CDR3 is TGTGCCAGCTCACGCGGCAATCAGCCCCAGCATTTT.

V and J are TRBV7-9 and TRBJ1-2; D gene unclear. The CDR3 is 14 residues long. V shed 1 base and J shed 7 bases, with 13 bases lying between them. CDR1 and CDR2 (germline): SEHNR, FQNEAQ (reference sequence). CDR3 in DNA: TGTGCCAGCAGCTTAGTCCACTTGGGGTTTGGCTACACCTTC. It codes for CASSLVHLGFGYTF.

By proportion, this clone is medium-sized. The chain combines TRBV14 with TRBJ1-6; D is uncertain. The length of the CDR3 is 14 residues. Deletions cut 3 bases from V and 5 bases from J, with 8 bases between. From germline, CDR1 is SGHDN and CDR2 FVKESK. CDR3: CASSQGRDNSPLHF. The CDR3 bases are TGTGCCAGCAGCCAGGGGAGGGATAATTCACCCCTCCACTTT.

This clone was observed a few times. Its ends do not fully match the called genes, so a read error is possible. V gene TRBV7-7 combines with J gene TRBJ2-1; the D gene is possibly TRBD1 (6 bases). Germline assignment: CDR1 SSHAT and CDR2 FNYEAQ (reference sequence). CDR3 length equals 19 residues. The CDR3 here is CASSLVAGATGKGISEQFF. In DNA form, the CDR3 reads TGTGCTAGCAGCTTAGTAGCTGGGGCAACAGGGAAGGGTATCAGTGAGCAGTTCTTC.

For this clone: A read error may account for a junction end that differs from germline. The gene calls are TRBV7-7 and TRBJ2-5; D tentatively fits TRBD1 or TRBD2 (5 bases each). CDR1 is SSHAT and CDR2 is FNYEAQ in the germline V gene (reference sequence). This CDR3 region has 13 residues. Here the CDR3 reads CASSLEYGGTQYF. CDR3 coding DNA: TGTGCTAGCAGCTTAGAATATGGGGGGACCCAGTACTTC.

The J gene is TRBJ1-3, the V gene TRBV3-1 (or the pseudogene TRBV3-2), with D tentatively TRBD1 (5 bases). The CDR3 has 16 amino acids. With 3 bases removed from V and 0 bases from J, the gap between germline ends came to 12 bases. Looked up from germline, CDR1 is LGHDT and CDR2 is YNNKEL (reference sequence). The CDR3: CASSHLRDHSGNTIYF. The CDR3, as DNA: TGTGCCAGCAGCCATCTTCGGGACCACTCTGGAAACACCATATATTTT.

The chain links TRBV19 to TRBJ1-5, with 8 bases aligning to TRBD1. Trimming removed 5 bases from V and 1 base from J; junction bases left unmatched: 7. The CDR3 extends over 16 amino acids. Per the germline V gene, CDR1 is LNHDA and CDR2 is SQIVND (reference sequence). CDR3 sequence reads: CASSLGQVESNQPQHF. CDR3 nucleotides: TGTGCCAGTAGTTTGGGACAGGTAGAGAGCAATCAGCCCCAGCATTTT.

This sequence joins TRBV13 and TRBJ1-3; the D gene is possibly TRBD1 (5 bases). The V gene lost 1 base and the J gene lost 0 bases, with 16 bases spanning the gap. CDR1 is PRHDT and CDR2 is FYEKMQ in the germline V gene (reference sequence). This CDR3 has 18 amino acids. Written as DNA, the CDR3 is TGTGCCAGCAGCTTAGAAGGGGAAGACACCACCTCTGGAAACACCATATATTTT. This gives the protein CASSLEGEDTTSGNTIYF.